A single sample is the source of the 25 T cell receptor beta chains below, sequenced in a study of cytomegalovirus exposure and HLA in healthy donors. In the PCR, 60 Vbeta and 13 Jbeta primers were used. Generated by immunoSEQ multiplex PCR, the TCRdb table keeps only in-frame clones and is missing some. The sample carries tens of thousands of clones, roughly 80% recorded once. The sample was PBMCs. Every receptor here comes from a male donor in good health and CMV-seropositive.

There are a few counts of this clone. This chain uses TRBV6-1 with TRBJ2-7; D is perhaps TRBD2 (5 bases). Trimming removed 5 bases from V and 5 bases from J, with 16 bases in between. The CDR3 is 14 amino acids. Germline V gene data show CDR1 as MNHNS and CDR2 as SASEGT. This chain's CDR3 is CASSLGGGVDEQYF. CDR3 coding DNA: TGTGCCAGCAGTCTTGGAGGAGGCGTCGACGAGCAGTACTTC.

J is TRBJ1-1 and V is TRBV7-2, with D uncertain. The CDR3 length is 14 residues. Per the germline V gene, CDR1 is SGHTA and CDR2 is FQGNSA. The V end was cut by 1 base, the J end by 2 bases, with 8 bases between. The CDR3 sequence is CASSLVLANTEAFF. CDR3 sequence (DNA): TGTGCCAGCAGCTTAGTACTTGCAAACACTGAAGCTTTCTTT.

The chain has TRBV19 and TRBJ1-6, with D hard to call. From germline, CDR1 is LNHDA and CDR2 SQIVND (reference sequence). V was clipped by 5 bases and J by 4 bases, with 9 bases between them. This CDR3 region has 14 residues. CDR3 region: CASSSSDYNSPLHF. DNA of the CDR3: TGTGCCAGTAGTTCCTCAGATTATAATTCACCCCTCCACTTT.

The rearrangement uses TRBV7-2 and TRBJ2-1, with 10 nucleotides matching TRBD2. V was pared by 1 base and J by 4 bases, with 4 bases of the junction left unmatched. The CDR3 spans 16 residues. Germline CDR1 and CDR2: SGHTA and FQGNSA. The CDR3 here is CASSLGSGGRYNEQFF. In DNA form, the CDR3 reads TGTGCCAGCAGCTTAGGTAGCGGGGGGAGATACAATGAGCAGTTCTTC.

The chain combines TRBV9 with TRBJ1-3; D might be TRBD1 (6 bases). Germline CDR1 reads SGDLS; CDR2 reads YYNGEE. The ends were cut back, 4 bases at V and 0 bases at J, with 8 bases in the middle. The CDR3 length is 14 residues. For the CDR3, the DNA is TGTGCCAGCAGCCCGACAGGCTCTGGAAACACCATATATTTT. It codes for CASSPTGSGNTIYF.

The J gene is TRBJ1-5, the V gene TRBV18, with D uncertain. The CDR3 is made up of 14 amino acids. From germline, CDR1 is KGHSH and CDR2 LQKENI. With 0 bases removed from V and 1 base from J, the gap between germline ends came to 4 bases. CDR3 region: CASSPPGSNQPQHF. The CDR3 coding sequence is TGTGCCAGCTCACCACCCGGGAGCAATCAGCCCCAGCATTTT.

In this sample, this clone turned up a few times. J is TRBJ2-7 and V is TRBV28; 7 positions agree with TRBD2. Germline CDR1 is MDHEN and CDR2 is SYDVKM. The J segment lost 3 bases and the V segment lost 4 bases, leaving 6 bases of the junction unmatched. The CDR3 is 14 amino acids. CDR3 in amino acids: CASSSSGLDYEQYF. CDR3 DNA: TGTGCCAGCAGTTCCTCCGGACTAGACTACGAGCAGTACTTC.

This clone has a single count. V and J are TRBV11-1 and TRBJ2-1, with 11 nucleotides matching TRBD2. Germline V lookup: CDR1 SGHAT, CDR2 FQDESV (reference sequence). V shed 6 bases and J 8 bases; nucleotides not matched to a gene: 9. The CDR3 extends over 15 amino acids. For the CDR3, the DNA is TGTGCCAGCAGATCACTAGCGGGGGTTTCCGATGAGCAGTTCTTC. Its protein is CASRSLAGVSDEQFF.

This rearrangement joins TRBV29-1 to TRBJ1-4; TRBD1 aligns across 9 bases. From germline, CDR1 is SQVTM and CDR2 ANQGSEA. Trimming cost V 7 bases and J 3 bases; bases outside gene matches: 9. The CDR3 runs to 15 residues. The CDR3 DNA is TGCAGCGCAACACGCCGGACAGGGGCTAATGAAAAACTGTTTTTT. It translates to CSATRRTGANEKLFF.

There are a few counts of this clone. This sequence joins TRBV4-3 and TRBJ1-4, with a possible D match to TRBD1 (6 bases). Germline V lookup: CDR1 LGHNA, CDR2 YSLEER. The V end was cut by 4 bases, the J end by 1 base, with 7 bases between. The CDR3 has 14 residues. CDR3 protein: CASSPGVTNEKLFF. The CDR3 DNA reads TGCGCCAGCAGCCCAGGGGTAACTAATGAAAAACTGTTTTTT.

The chain uses TRBV11-2 and TRBJ2-7; D gene ambiguous. V lost 5 bases, J lost 3 bases, and 5 bases lay in between. The germline CDR1 and CDR2 sequences are SGHAT and FQNNGV. The CDR3 runs to 11 residues. This CDR3 is CASSPYYEQYF. The CDR3 DNA sequence: TGTGCCAGCAGCCCGTACTACGAGCAGTACTTC.

This sequence joins TRBV6-1 and TRBJ2-7; 10 bases fit TRBD1. The CDR3 is made up of 15 amino acids. The germline V gene has CDR1 MNHNS and CDR2 SASEGT. Trimming at V came to 6 bases and at J to 3 bases, leaving 8 bases not matched to a gene. CDR3 protein: CASSTPGQGLYEQYF. The CDR3 bases are TGTGCCAGCAGCACCCCGGGACAGGGGCTCTACGAGCAGTACTTC.

This clone was found a few times. The gene calls are TRBV6-5 and TRBJ2-7; D is uncertain. Germline V gene sequence: CDR1 MNHEY, CDR2 SVGAGI. This CDR3 spans 9 amino acids. V lost 7 bases and J lost 9, with 7 bases in between. DNA of the CDR3: TGTGCCAGCACCTCCGGGCAGTACTTC. It encodes CASTSGQYF.

V gene TRBV18 combines with J gene TRBJ1-4, with 10 nucleotides matching TRBD1. Germline CDR1 KGHSH, CDR2 LQKENI. This CDR3 comprises 17 residues. V gave up 6 bases and J gave up 1 base; unmatched junction bases: 8. This chain's CDR3 is CASSHRDRGRTNEKLFF. The CDR3 DNA sequence: TGTGCCAGCTCGCACCGGGACAGGGGAAGAACTAATGAAAAACTGTTTTTT.

This chain uses TRBV27 with TRBJ2-1; TRBD2 might be the D (5 bases). V lost 2 bases, J lost 8 bases, and 10 bases lay in between. Germline-derived CDR1 and CDR2 are MNHEY and SMNVEV (reference sequence). CDR3 size: 13 residues. The CDR3 nucleotides read TGTGCCAGCAGTTTAGGCTTCGGGGATGAGCAGTTCTTC. As protein: CASSLGFGDEQFF.

The V and J genes are TRBV5-4 and TRBJ1-1; D uncertain. V shed 0 bases and J shed 0 bases, with 6 bases lying between them. The CDR3 contains 14 residues. Germline CDR1 is SGHNT and CDR2 is YYREEE (reference sequence). The CDR3, as DNA: TGTGCCAGCAGCTTGGAATACATGAACACTGAAGCTTTCTTT. Translation: CASSLEYMNTEAFF.

This chain connects TRBV18 to TRBJ2-2, with TRBD2 as a possible D gene (7 bases). Per germline, CDR1 KGHSH and CDR2 LQKENI. The CDR3 loop spans 16 amino acids. Trimming left V 1 base short and J 2 bases short, with 11 bases between. The CDR3 loop is CASSPLAGANTGELFF. The CDR3, as DNA: TGTGCCAGCTCACCACTGGCGGGGGCAAACACCGGGGAGCTGTTTTTT.

The table lists this clone with a few counts. The genes are TRBV2 and TRBJ2-3; no clear D. This CDR3 comprises 14 residues. Germline V gene data show CDR1 as SNHLY and CDR2 as FYNNEI. V dropped 0 bases and J dropped 2 bases, with 6 bases sitting between them. The CDR3 DNA reads as TGTGCCAGCAGTGAAGCTACTACCACAGATACGCAGTATTTT. It is translated as CASSEATTTDTQYF.

The chain employs TRBV5-1 and TRBJ2-1; perhaps TRBD1 as D (5 bases). This CDR3 has 13 residues. CDR1 is SGHRS, CDR2 YFSETQ, per germline. Trimming took 4 bases from V and 5 from J, leaving 10 bases between them. For the CDR3, the DNA is TGCGCCAGCAGCCCCGACAGCCACAATGAGCAGTTCTTC. Its protein is CASSPDSHNEQFF.

This chain uses TRBV28 with TRBJ2-3, with 8 nucleotides matching TRBD2. Trimming removed 7 bases from V and 1 base from J; junction bases left unmatched: 1. CDR3 length equals 13 residues. CDR1 and CDR2 from the germline V gene are MDHEN and SYDVKM. DNA for the CDR3: TGTGCCAGCATCGGGGGGGGCACAGATACGCAGTATTTT. It is translated as CASIGGGTDTQYF.

The V and J genes are TRBV14 and TRBJ2-2; 9 bases match TRBD1. The CDR3 is 17 residues long. Germline assignment: CDR1 SGHDN and CDR2 FVKESK. Trimming took 2 bases from V and 6 from J; bases not matched to a gene: 10. The CDR3 reads CASSQTGTGLWSGELFF. The DNA for the CDR3 is TGTGCCAGCAGCCAAACGGGGACAGGGTTGTGGTCCGGGGAGCTGTTTTTT.

The V and J genes are TRBV28 and TRBJ2-7; a possible D gene is TRBD2 (6 bases). Germline V gene lookup returns CDR1 MDHEN and CDR2 SYDVKM. There are 15 residues in the CDR3. V was clipped by 5 bases and J by 6 bases, with 20 bases between them. The CDR3, as DNA: TGTGCCAGCAGTATGGCGGGGCAGTCGTTCTCCGAGCAGTACTTC. It translates to CASSMAGQSFSEQYF.

The chain links TRBV7-9 to TRBJ1-1; 8 bases match TRBD1. The CDR3 is 14 amino acids. J lost 5 bases, V lost 5 bases, and 7 bases had no gene match. The germline V gene encodes CDR1 SEHNR and CDR2 FQNEAQ (reference sequence). CDR3: CASSETGGLTEAFF. For the CDR3, the DNA is TGTGCCAGCAGCGAAACAGGGGGATTGACTGAAGCTTTCTTT.

The V and J genes are TRBV2 and TRBJ2-3; TRBD1 agrees at 9 bases. Germline V CDR1 and CDR2: SNHLY, FYNNEI. V lost 4 bases to trimming and J lost 5 bases; unmatched junction nucleotides: 4. The CDR3 is 14 residues long. CDR3 sequence reads: CASSVLDRGDTQYF. The DNA for the CDR3 is TGTGCCAGCAGTGTGTTGGACAGGGGAGATACGCAGTATTTT.

This clone showed up just a few times. The V and J genes are TRBV4-3 and TRBJ1-2; tentative D call: TRBD1 (5 bases). The V end lost 0 bases, the J end lost 4 bases, and 12 bases lay between the germline ends. There are 15 residues in the CDR3. The germline V gene encodes CDR1 LGHNA and CDR2 YSLEER. DNA for the CDR3: TGCGCCAGCAGCCAAGATAGGGGCCGCATCTATGGCTACACCTTC. Its protein is CASSQDRGRIYGYTF.